This TCR beta chain came from a study of spatial heterogeneity in lung cancer (dated by TCRdb to the late 2010s). Notes on the research overall: Samples were obtained from approximately 72 patients with early-stage, untreated non-small cell lung cancer from the lung TRACERx cohort. Beta-chain transcripts were consistently detected in greater numbers than alpha-chain transcripts, which likely reflects a higher abundance of beta-chain transcripts. Follow-up PBMC samples were sequenced whenever available, with a median time to follow-up of approximately 25 months after resection. The study quantitatively compared TCR alpha and beta repertoires across multiple tumor regions, matched nontumor lung and blood in non-small cell lung cancer. Both alpha and beta chains were TCR-sequenced in 200 to 250 tumor regions, about 64 matched nontumor lung samples and around 54 PBMC samples obtained at surgery. In the raw uncorrected reads, each unique combination of TCR and UMI appeared more than ten times on average. The study linked features of the TCR repertoire to counts of nonsynonymous mutations, which were determined by whole-exome sequencing of tumor tissue.

The meaning of the sample's time point label: blood at routine non-recurrence follow-up after resection. For TCR sequencing, whole RNA was extracted from tumor and nontumor lung tissue, or from cryopreserved PBMC samples, and no cell sorting was done. Only patients with enough RNA available from two or more tumor regions were chosen for TCR sequencing. Library preparation used 5' RACE. Sequencer: NextSeq 500. In the TCR library protocol, a unique molecular identifier was attached to each TCR cDNA molecule so that PCR and sequencing errors could be corrected. Per the authors' processing: TCR identification, UMI-based error correction and CDR3 extraction were performed with Decombinator tools. TCRs above a frequency of 2 per 1,000, corresponding to the top 1% of the tumor frequency distribution, were defined as expanded. Renyi diversity was calculated using the R vegan package after each repertoire was subsampled 100 times to 5,000 TCRs. To build CDR3 similarity networks, amino acid triplet string-kernel similarity was used, and CDR3s were connected when their pairwise similarity was above 0.82. TCRdb's own reprocessing of the public reads used fastp at Q25 and MiXCR and kept productive beta chains. Every distinct CDR3 protein forms one entry, paired with its most common genes and DNA. The V and J calls here are based on TCRdb, not the publication. Counted in this sample were about 41,000 distinct CDR3 sequences; roughly a tenth of them appeared once. In total, the top ten clones hold 15% to 20% of the sample.

From the cysteine through the phenylalanine, the CDR3 covers 19 amino acids. Just CDR3 DNA is preserved here, 57 bases in frame from base 1. For this chain, trimming is 4 bases at the V end and 3 bases at the J end, and the number of junction bases without a gene match is 13. Looking up the germline V gene yields CDR1 SGHRS and CDR2 YFSETQ. At least ten counts were recorded for this clonotype. The antigen this receptor binds is unknown. No base-level quality is on record; no much larger clone is a single base apart. Findings and caveats that apply to the study as a whole: Ubiquitous expanded tumor TCRs showed up in blood more often at tumor resection than at routine follow-up. Confirming at a functional level the hypothesis that regional TCRs recognize regional mutations was considered to require additional single-cell paired TCR alpha and beta sequencing. Comparisons of baseline and follow-up blood repertoires included only approximately 13 patients.

Here the chain combines TRBV5-1 and TRBJ2-3; 14 junctional bases match TRBD2. This clonotype was obtained from a female donor with early-stage non-small cell lung cancer. Sequenced material: PBMCs, taken at follow-up. The CDR3 protein: CASSPGLAGGLRRTDTQYF. The DNA sequence follows: TGCGCCAGCAGCCCAGGACTAGCGGGGGGCCTACGTCGAACAGATACGCAGTATTTT.